The source of this TCR beta chain is a study of blood T cell repertoires in COVID-19 (TCRdb year 2020). Looking at the study overall: Collaborator samples came from the United States, Italy and Spain and covered acute and convalescent phases of COVID-19. The samples were drawn from the first 160 participants of the ongoing ImmuneRACE study and from over a thousand subjects provided by 6 global collaborators. Where available, HLA class I and class II types were taken from metadata supplied by the sample provider and were not determined by assay-based typing. The dataset comprised deeply sampled blood TCRbeta repertoires from subjects exposed to, actively infected with, or recovered from COVID-19. A de-identified subject ID, COVID-19 status, age in years and sex were almost always included in the sample metadata. The repertoires were made available in a free public database intended to serve as a resource for research on the immune response to SARS-CoV-2. The prospective study material was composed of cDNA or gDNA derived from T cells, B-cell-depleted T cells, or PBMCs. The full study reports these points: The quantity of clinical and demographic metadata differed by source and by participant and was supplied without curation.

CDR1 and CDR2 are read off the germline V gene as MGHDK and SYGVNS. Trimming takes 1 base from V and 1 base from J, and the germline ends sit 12 bases apart. Spanning cysteine to phenylalanine, the CDR3 consists of 16 amino acids. The entry retains the CDR3 DNA only, 48 bases that are in frame from base 1. The immunoSEQ Assay, a bias-controlled multiplex PCR, was used to amplify TCRbeta CDR3 regions from genomic DNA. The authors' pipeline ran thus. The number of nucleated cells in each sample was estimated from the amplification of reference gene primers within the assay. Sequence reads were collapsed and filtered to measure the absolute abundance of every unique TCRbeta CDR3 rearrangement. Productive Simpson clonality was computed per sample as the square root of Simpson's diversity index over productive rearrangements. TCRdb mirrors the immuneACCESS table, restricted to in-frame sequences. Some clones are absent from its copies; in checked studies, under half trace to an unresolved V gene, and the reason for the others is unknown. That table supplies the V and J calls and clone size; D and trimming were determined from the DNA. Counted in this sample were some 150,000 clones; about 80% of them appeared once. The ten largest account for around 5% of the sample.

Comment on this clone: The specificity of this receptor is unknown. It has no much larger one-base neighbor in the sample; base qualities were not kept.

Collaborating institutions collected whole blood in K2EDTA tubes following their own protocols. Collaborator samples were shipped for TCRbeta analysis as frozen whole blood, isolated PBMCs, or DNA extracted from either sample type. The sample taken for sequencing was peripheral blood. The chain uses TRBV25-1 and TRBJ2-3; the D gene is perhaps TRBD2, from 5 matching bases. The source is a human donor in a cohort sampled during active COVID-19. The nucleotides read TGTGCCAGCAGTGAATCCTGGCGGGCAGGCACAGATACGCAGTATTTT. This translates into CASSESWRAGTDTQYF.